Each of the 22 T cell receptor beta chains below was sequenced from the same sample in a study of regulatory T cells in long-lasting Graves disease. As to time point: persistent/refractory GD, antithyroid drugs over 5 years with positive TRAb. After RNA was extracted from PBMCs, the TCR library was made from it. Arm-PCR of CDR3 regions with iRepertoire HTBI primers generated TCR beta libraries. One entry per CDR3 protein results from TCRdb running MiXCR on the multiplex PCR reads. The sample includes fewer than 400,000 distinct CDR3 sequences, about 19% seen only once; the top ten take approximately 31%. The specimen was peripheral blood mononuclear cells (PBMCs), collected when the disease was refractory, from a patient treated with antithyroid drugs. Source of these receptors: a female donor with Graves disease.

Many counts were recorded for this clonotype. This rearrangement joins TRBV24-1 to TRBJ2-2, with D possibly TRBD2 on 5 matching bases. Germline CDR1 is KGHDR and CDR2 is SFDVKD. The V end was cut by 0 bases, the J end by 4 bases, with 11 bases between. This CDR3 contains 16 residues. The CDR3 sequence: CATSDLGQAGTGELFF. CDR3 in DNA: TGTGCCACCAGTGATTTGGGTCAGGCGGGCACCGGGGAGCTGTTTTTT.

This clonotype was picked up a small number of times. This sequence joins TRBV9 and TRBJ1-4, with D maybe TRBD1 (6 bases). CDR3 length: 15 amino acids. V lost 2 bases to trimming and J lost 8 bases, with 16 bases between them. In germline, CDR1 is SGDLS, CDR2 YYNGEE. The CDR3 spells CASSVAGALGEKLFF. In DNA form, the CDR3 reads TGTGCCAGCAGCGTTGCAGGGGCCCTCGGGGAAAAACTGTTTTTT. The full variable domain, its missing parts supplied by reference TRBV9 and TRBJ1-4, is DSGVTQTPKHLITATGQRVTLRCSPRSGDLSVYWYQQSLDQGLQFLIQYYNGEERAKGNILERFSAQQFPDLHSELNLSSLELGDSALYFCASSVAGALGEKLFFGSGTQLSVL.

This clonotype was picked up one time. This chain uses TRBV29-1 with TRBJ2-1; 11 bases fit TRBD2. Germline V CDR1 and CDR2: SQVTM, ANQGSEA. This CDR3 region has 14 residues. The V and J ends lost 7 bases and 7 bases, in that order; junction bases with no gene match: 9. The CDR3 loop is CSAQRASGGNEQFF. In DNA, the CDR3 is TGCAGCGCACAAAGGGCTAGCGGGGGGAATGAGCAGTTCTTC.

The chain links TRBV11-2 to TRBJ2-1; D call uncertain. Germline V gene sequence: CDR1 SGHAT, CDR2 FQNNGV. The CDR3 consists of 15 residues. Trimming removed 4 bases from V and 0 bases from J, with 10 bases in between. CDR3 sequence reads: CASSSRVSSYNEQFF. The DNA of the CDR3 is TGTGCCAGCAGCTCCCGAGTAAGCTCCTACAATGAGCAGTTCTTC. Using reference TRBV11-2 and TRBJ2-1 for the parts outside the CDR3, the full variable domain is EAGVAQSPRYKIIEKRQSVAFWCNPISGHATLYWYQQILGQGPKLLIQFQNNGVVDDSQLPKDRFSAERLKGVDSTLKIQPAKLEDSAVYLCASSSRVSSYNEQFFGPGTRLTVL.

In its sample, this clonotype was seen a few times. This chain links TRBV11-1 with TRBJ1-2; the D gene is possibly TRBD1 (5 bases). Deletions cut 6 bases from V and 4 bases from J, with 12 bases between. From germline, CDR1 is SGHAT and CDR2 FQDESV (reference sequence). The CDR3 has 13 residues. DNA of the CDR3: TGTGCCAGCAGTTTTCAGGGACCCTATGGCTACACCTTC. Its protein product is CASSFQGPYGYTF.

The CDR3 sequence is CASGRGRDRPYQETQYF. The CDR3 nucleotides are TGTGCCAGCGGGCGGGGGCGGGACAGACCGTACCAAGAGACCCAGTACTTC. V gene TRBV6-1 combines with J gene TRBJ2-5; D tentatively reads TRBD1 or TRBD2 (7 bases each). In germline, CDR1 is MNHNS, CDR2 SASEGT. The germline V and J ends were trimmed by 8 bases and 0 bases, with 22 bases remaining between them. There are 17 residues in the CDR3.

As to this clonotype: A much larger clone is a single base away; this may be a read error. The CDR3 here is CATSDPGTGSYEQYF. CDR3 coding DNA: TGTGCCACCAGTGATCCCGGGACAGGGAGCTACGAGCAGTACTTC. The chain has TRBV24-1 and TRBJ2-7, with 9 bases fitting TRBD1. Germline CDR1 reads KGHDR; CDR2 reads SFDVKD. The trim removed 3 bases at V and 3 bases at J, leaving 5 bases unmatched. This CDR3 is built from 15 residues.

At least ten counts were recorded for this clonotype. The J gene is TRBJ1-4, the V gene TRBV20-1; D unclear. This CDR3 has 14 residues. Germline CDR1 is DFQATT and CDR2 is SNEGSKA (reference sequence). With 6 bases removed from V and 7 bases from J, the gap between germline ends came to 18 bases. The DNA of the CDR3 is TGCAGTGCCCGACCGGCGGGAAGTGGTGAAAAACTGTTTTTT. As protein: CSARPAGSGEKLFF.

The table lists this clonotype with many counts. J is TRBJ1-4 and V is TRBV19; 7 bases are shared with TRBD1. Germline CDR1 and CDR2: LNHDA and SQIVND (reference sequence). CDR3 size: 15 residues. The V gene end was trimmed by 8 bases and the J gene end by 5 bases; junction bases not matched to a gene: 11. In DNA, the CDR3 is TGTGCCAGTCGCCCCCGGGGGGACAGCAATGAAAAACTGTTTTTT. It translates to CASRPRGDSNEKLFF.

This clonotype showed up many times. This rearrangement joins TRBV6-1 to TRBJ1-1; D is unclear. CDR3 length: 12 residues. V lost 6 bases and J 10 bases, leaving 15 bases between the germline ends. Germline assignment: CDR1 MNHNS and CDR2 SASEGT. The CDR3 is CASSPQGWRAFF. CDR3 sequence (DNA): TGTGCCAGCAGCCCCCAAGGGTGGAGAGCTTTCTTT.

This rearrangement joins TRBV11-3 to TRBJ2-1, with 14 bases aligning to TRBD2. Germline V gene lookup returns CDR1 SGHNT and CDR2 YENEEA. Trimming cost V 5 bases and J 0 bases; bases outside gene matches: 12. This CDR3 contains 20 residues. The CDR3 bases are TGTGCCAGCAGCGAGCCCGGGACTAGCGGGAGTACTAGCTCCTACAATGAGCAGTTCTTC. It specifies CASSEPGTSGSTSSYNEQFF. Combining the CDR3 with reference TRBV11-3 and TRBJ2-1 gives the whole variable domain EAGVVQSPRYKIIEKKQPVAFWCNPISGHNTLYWYLQNLGQGPELLIRYENEEAVDDSQLPKDRFSAERLKGVDSTLKIQPAELGDSAVYLCASSEPGTSGSTSSYNEQFFGPGTRLTVL.

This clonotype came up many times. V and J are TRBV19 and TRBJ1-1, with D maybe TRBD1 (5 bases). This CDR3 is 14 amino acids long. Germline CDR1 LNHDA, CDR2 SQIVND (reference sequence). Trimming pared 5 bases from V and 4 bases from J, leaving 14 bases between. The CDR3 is CASSGRREGTEAFF. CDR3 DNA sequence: TGTGCCAGTAGTGGCCGCAGGGAGGGCACTGAAGCTTTCTTT.

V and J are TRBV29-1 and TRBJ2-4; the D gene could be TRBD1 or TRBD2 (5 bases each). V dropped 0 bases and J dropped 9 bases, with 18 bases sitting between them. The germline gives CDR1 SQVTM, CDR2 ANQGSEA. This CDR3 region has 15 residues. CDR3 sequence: CSVEEVMGVQSIQYF. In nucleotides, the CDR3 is TGCAGCGTTGAAGAAGTAATGGGGGTCCAAAGCATTCAGTACTTC.

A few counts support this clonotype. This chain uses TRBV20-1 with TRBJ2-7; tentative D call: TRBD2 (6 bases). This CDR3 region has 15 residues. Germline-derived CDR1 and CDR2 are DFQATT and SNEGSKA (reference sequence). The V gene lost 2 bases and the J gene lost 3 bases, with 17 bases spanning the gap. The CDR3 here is CSARTTRDLLYEQYF. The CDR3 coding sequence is TGCAGTGCTAGAACAACCCGGGACTTACTCTACGAGCAGTACTTC.

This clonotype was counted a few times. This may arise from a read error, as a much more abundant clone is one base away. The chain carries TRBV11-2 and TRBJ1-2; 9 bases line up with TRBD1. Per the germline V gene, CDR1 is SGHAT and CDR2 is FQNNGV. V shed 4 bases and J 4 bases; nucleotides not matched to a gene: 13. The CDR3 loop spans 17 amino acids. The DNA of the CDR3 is TGTGCCAGCAGCTCATTCCGGGACAGGGAATGGATCTATGGCTACACCTTC. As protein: CASSSFRDREWIYGYTF.

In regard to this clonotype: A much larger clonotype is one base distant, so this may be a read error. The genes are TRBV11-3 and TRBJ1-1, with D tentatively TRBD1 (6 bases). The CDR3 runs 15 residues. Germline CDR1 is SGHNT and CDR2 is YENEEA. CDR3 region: CASSLRGAMNIEAFF. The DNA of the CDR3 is TGTGCCAGCAGCTTACGGGGGGCGATGAACATTGAAGCTTTCTTT.

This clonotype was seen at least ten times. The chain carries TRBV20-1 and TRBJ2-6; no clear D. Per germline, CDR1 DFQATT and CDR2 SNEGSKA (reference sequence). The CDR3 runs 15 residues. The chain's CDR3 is CSARSPFSGANVLTF. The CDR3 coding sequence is TGCAGCGCGAGATCCCCTTTCTCTGGGGCCAACGTCCTGACTTTC.

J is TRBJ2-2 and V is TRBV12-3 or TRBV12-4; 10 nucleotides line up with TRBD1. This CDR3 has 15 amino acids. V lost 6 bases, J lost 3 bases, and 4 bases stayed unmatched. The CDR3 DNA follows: TGTGCCAGCAGGCCCGGGACAGGGGACACCGGGGAGCTGTTTTTT. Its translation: CASRPGTGDTGELFF.

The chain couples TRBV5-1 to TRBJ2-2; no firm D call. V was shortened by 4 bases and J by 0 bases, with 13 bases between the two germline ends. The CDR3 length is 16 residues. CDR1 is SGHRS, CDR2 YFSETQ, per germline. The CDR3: CASSPDPASNTGELFF. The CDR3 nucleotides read TGCGCCAGCAGCCCCGACCCCGCCTCGAACACCGGGGAGCTGTTTTTT. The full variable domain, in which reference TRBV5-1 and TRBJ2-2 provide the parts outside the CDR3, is KAGVTQTPRYLIKTRGQQVTLSCSPISGHRSVSWYQQTPGQGLQFLFEYFSETQRNKGNFPGRFSGRQFSNSRSEMNVSTLELGDSALYLCASSPDPASNTGELFFGEGSRLTVL.

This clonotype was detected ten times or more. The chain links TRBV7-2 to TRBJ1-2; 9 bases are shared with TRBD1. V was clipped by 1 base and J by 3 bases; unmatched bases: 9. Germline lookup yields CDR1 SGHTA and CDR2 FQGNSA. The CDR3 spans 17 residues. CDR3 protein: CASSLVLGQGIHYGYTF. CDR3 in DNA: TGTGCCAGCAGCTTAGTTTTAGGACAGGGGATACACTATGGCTACACCTTC.

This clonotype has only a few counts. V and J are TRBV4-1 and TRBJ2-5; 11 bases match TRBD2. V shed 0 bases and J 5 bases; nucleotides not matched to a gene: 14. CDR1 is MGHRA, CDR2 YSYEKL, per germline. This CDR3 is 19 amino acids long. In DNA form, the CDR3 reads TGCGCCAGCAGCCAAGAACTTACTAGCGGGAGACCCCCGGAGGAGACCCAGTACTTC. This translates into CASSQELTSGRPPEETQYF.

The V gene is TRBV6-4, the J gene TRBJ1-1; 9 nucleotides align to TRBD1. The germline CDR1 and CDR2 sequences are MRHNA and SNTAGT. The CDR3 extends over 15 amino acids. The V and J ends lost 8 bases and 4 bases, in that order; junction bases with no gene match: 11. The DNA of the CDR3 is TGTGCCAGCCGGAAAACACAGGGGGCTCGCACTGAAGCTTTCTTT. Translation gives CASRKTQGARTEAFF.